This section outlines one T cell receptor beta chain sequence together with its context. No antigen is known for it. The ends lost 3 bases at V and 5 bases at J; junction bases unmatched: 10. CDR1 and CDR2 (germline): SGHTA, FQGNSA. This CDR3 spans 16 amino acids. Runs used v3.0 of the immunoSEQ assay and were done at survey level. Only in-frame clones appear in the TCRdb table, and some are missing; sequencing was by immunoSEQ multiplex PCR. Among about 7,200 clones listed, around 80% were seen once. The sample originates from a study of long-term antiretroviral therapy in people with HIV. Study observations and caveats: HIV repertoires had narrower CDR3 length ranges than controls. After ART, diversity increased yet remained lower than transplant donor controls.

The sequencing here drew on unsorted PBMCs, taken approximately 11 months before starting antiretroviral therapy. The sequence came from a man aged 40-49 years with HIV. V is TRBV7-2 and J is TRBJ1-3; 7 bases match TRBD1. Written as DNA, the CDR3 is TGTGCCAGCAGCTTGGGCAGGGGGAACAAGAGAAACACCATATATTTT. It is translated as CASSLGRGNKRNTIYF.